This TCR beta chain was profiled in a study of blood T cell repertoires in COVID-19. In the authors' methods: Quantification of nucleated cells was approximated via reference gene primer amplification. The repertoire was sequenced with immunoSEQ multiplex PCR; TCRdb's copy has only in-frame clones and lacks some. D and trimming come from the DNA, and the V and J calls and clone size come from that table. Found here are 310,000 or so clones, 83% of them singletons; the top ten hold approximately 1.3%. The CDR3 totals 13 residues. Germline V gene lookup returns CDR1 GTSNPN and CDR2 SVGIG (reference sequence). The ends were cut back, 0 bases at V and 9 bases at J, with 12 bases in the middle.

The chain uses TRBV30 and TRBJ1-5; no reliable D call. The clonotype was recovered from a woman aged 45-65 years with acute or convalescent COVID-19. Source material: peripheral blood. The DNA of the CDR3 is TGTGCCTGGAGTGTAGGACCCGCGGGGCCCCAGCATTTT. Protein: CAWSVGPAGPQHF.